Presented here are 5 T cell receptor beta chains from one specimen sequenced in a study of CD4+ T cells in melanoma. The assay was immunoSEQ multiplex PCR, and TCRdb's table has in-frame clones only and misses some. The sample records about 3,800 clones, 62% being singletons. Sequencing was performed on cells from a culture (not recorded whether cultured in vitro). These TCRs come from a human donor with melanoma.

V is TRBV6-1 and J is TRBJ2-1; 11 positions match TRBD1. Germline trimming cut 6 bases from V and 7 bases from J; bases unmatched to any gene: 8. This CDR3 is built from 15 residues. Looked up from germline, CDR1 is MNHNS and CDR2 is SASEGT. The CDR3 reads CASREMGTGGNEQFF. The CDR3 DNA reads TGTGCCAGCAGGGAAATGGGGACAGGGGGTAATGAGCAGTTCTTC.

The V and J genes are TRBV6-6 and TRBJ1-1, with D hard to call. Per germline, CDR1 MNHNY and CDR2 SVGAGI (reference sequence). Trimming removed 2 bases at V and 2 bases at J, with 9 bases between. CDR3 length: 14 amino acids. For the CDR3, the DNA is TGTGCCAGCAGTTACACCGAGACTAACACTGAAGCTTTCTTT. Its translation: CASSYTETNTEAFF.

The chain carries TRBV6-6 and TRBJ2-1; D is unresolved. Germline V gene data show CDR1 as MNHNY and CDR2 as SVGAGI (reference sequence). V was pared by 4 bases and J by 6 bases, with 10 bases between. This CDR3 region has 13 residues. The CDR3 DNA follows: TGTGCCAGCAGTTTGGGCAGCCTCAATGAGCAGTTCTTC. Translated, it gives CASSLGSLNEQFF.

The V and J genes are TRBV19 and TRBJ1-5; D ambiguous. The CDR3 runs 14 residues. Germline V CDR1 and CDR2: LNHDA, SQIVND (reference sequence). V dropped 6 bases and J dropped 1 base, with 10 bases sitting between them. For the CDR3, the DNA is TGTGCCAGTAGATCAGAGGGAAGCAATCAGCCCCAGCATTTT. Protein: CASRSEGSNQPQHF.

The chain uses TRBV27 and TRBJ1-2; D is unresolved. V was clipped by 0 bases and J by 8 bases, with 13 bases between them. CDR1 MNHEY and CDR2 SMNVEV come from the germline V gene (reference sequence). The CDR3 spans 14 residues. CDR3 sequence (DNA): TGTGCCAGCAGTTTATCCCCATTACGGCCAGGCTACACCTTC. This translates into CASSLSPLRPGYTF.